The next 9 T cell receptor beta chains were all read from a single sample in a study of blood T cell repertoires in COVID-19. Assay used: immunoSEQ multiplex PCR; TCRdb lists only in-frame clones, some missing. The sample lists about 670,000 clones; more than 80% were seen once. Sample: peripheral blood. These receptors were obtained from a woman aged 18-35 years with acute or convalescent COVID-19.

The sample holds a few counts of this clone. The gene calls are TRBV13 and TRBJ1-2, with 9 bases fitting TRBD1. The ends lost 0 bases at V and 4 bases at J; junction bases unmatched: 6. Germline V lookup: CDR1 PRHDT, CDR2 FYEKMQ (reference sequence). This CDR3 comprises 16 residues. CDR3 protein: CASSLGDRGAVYGYTF. CDR3 DNA sequence: TGTGCCAGCAGCTTAGGGGACAGGGGAGCGGTCTATGGCTACACCTTC.

In regard to this clone: Other DNA sequences within the sample encode an identical CDR3. This chain links TRBV3-1 (or the pseudogene TRBV3-2) with TRBJ1-2; a weak D match, TRBD1 (6 bases). V gave up 2 bases and J gave up 8 bases, with 6 bases separating them. Germline-derived CDR1 and CDR2 are LGHDT and YNNKEL (reference sequence). This CDR3 has 11 amino acids. The CDR3 here is CASSQTGGYTF. The CDR3, as DNA: TGTGCCAGCAGCCAAACAGGGGGCTACACCTTC.

The chain joins TRBV5-8 to TRBJ2-7; 11 bases align to TRBD2. After removal of 4 bases from V and 6 bases from J, the junction contained 9 bases not matched to a gene. Germline CDR1 is SGHTS and CDR2 is YDEGEE. The CDR3 loop spans 15 amino acids. CDR3 protein: CASSVRLAGKTEQYF. The CDR3 coding sequence is TGTGCCAGCAGCGTACGACTAGCGGGGAAAACCGAGCAGTACTTC.

The chain carries TRBV30 and TRBJ1-1; possible D gene TRBD1, 6 bases. Germline CDR1 reads GTSNPN; CDR2 reads SVGIG (reference sequence). V shed 3 bases and J shed 1 base, with 12 bases lying between them. The CDR3 is made up of 14 amino acids. CDR3 protein: CAWRNRAWNTEAFF. CDR3 nucleotide sequence: TGTGCCTGGAGAAACAGGGCATGGAACACTGAAGCTTTCTTT.

This chain uses TRBV9 with TRBJ1-2; D is possibly TRBD1 (6 bases). V was pared by 1 base and J by 4 bases, with 26 bases between. This CDR3 comprises 19 residues. Germline assignment: CDR1 SGDLS and CDR2 YYNGEE. CDR3 DNA: TGTGCCAGCAGCGTAAGGGCACGGCAGGGGCTATCAGGAGGCTATGGCTACACCTTC. This gives the protein CASSVRARQGLSGGYGYTF.

The chain couples TRBV13 to TRBJ2-3; 9 bases align to TRBD1. The V and J ends lost 3 bases and 4 bases, in that order; junction bases with no gene match: 8. The CDR3 totals 16 residues. The germline V gene has CDR1 PRHDT and CDR2 FYEKMQ (reference sequence). The CDR3 nucleotides read TGTGCCAGCAGCTTGGGCCTGGACAGGGGTCCAGATACGCAGTATTTT. It yields the protein CASSLGLDRGPDTQYF.

This clone showed up just a few times. CDR3 nucleotide sequence: TGCAGCGCACGGACGGGGGAAGCTTTCTTT. Its translation is CSARTGEAFF. The rearrangement links TRBV29-1 to TRBJ1-1; no clear D. V lost 7 bases to trimming and J lost 8 bases, with 11 bases between them. Germline V lookup: CDR1 SQVTM, CDR2 ANQGSEA. The CDR3 loop spans 10 amino acids. Complete variable domain (other parts from reference TRBV29-1 and TRBJ1-1): SAVISQKPSRDICQRGTSLTIQCQVDSQVTMMFWYRQQPGQSLTLIATANQGSEATYESGFVIDKFPISRPNLTFSTLTVSNMSPEDSSIYLCSARTGEAFFGQGTRLTVV.

The CDR3 loop reads CASSITGTGGLIDGYTF. CDR3 sequence (DNA): TGTGCCAGTAGTATAACTGGGACAGGGGGACTTATCGATGGCTACACCTTC. J is TRBJ1-2 and V is TRBV19; 11 bases line up with TRBD1. The CDR3 consists of 17 residues. The V gene's germline CDR1 is LNHDA and CDR2 SQIVND (reference sequence). V lost 2 bases and J lost 6; bases outside the gene matches: 11.

The J gene is TRBJ1-3, the V gene TRBV7-9; D gene ambiguous. The CDR3 is 15 residues long. V lost 7 bases to trimming and J lost 4 bases, with 17 bases between them. Germline V gene data show CDR1 as SEHNR and CDR2 as FQNEAQ (reference sequence). CDR3 sequence (DNA): TGTGCCAGCATCCTAGGCCGGGGTTCCGGAAACACCATATATTTT. Translation gives CASILGRGSGNTIYF.